This T cell receptor beta chain was documented in a study of blood T cell repertoires in COVID-19. CDR3 length: 13 residues. V trimming: 5 bases; J trimming: 15 bases; junction bases outside the gene matches: 13. TCRdb keeps only in-frame clones here, not all; method: immunoSEQ multiplex PCR. The sample holds 100,000 to 120,000 clones, around 74% seen once. The V gene is TRBV12-3 or TRBV12-4, the J gene TRBJ2-4; 7 bases fit TRBD2. The receptor was derived from a woman in her sixties or seventies with acute or convalescent COVID-19. The sequencing sample was made of peripheral blood. This CDR3 is CASSPAGSYSLYF. CDR3 DNA: TGTGCCAGCAGTCCAGCGGGATCCTATTCATTGTACTTC.